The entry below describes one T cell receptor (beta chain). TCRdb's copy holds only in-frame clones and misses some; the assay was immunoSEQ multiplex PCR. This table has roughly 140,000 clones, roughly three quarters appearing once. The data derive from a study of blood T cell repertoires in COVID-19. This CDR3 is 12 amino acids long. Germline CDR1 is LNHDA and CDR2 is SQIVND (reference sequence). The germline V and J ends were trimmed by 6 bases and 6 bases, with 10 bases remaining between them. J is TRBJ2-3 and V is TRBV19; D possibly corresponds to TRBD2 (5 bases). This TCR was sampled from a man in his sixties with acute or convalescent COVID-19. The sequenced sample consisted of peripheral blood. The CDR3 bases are TGTGCCAGTAGGACTAACGCGGATACGCAGTATTTT. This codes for CASRTNADTQYF.